Listed here is a single TCR beta chain. No antigen is known for it. Just one base apart from a much larger clone, this may be a read error. This CDR3 has 15 residues. Trimming took off 8 bases at V and 0 bases at J, with 14 bases between the two ends. The germline V gene has CDR1 LNHDA and CDR2 SQIVND (reference sequence). This specimen belongs to a study of prognosis after radiotherapy for stage I lung cancer. Researchers used two-round multiplex PCR to amplify TCR beta CDR3 starting from genomic DNA. Primers specific to each TRBV and TRBJ gene were used in first-round PCR. TCRdb processed the multiplex PCR reads anew with MiXCR; each CDR3 protein has one entry. Among 50,000 to 75,000 distinct CDR3 sequences listed, approximately 26% were seen once. Study-level results: Lower Shannon entropy after stereotactic body radiation therapy was observed in patients who went on to develop distant metastases.

A volume of roughly 5.8 milliliters of peripheral blood was collected by draw at each of two time points. Sequencing was performed on PBMCs, taken before or after stereotactic body radiation therapy (not recorded which). This TCR came from a donor aged 50 or older with non-small cell lung cancer. This chain connects TRBV19 to TRBJ1-3; no clear D. In DNA, the CDR3 is TGTGCCAGTGTTGCCCGGGCCGCCTCTGGAAACACCATATATTTT. Its translation is CASVARAASGNTIYF.